The 27 T cell receptor beta chains below come from one sample, sequenced in a study of CD8 T cells in ankylosing spondylitis. Via MiXCR, TCRdb re-called the 5' RACE reads, giving one row per CDR3 protein. The table includes 250,000 to 400,000 distinct CDR3 sequences, approximately 10% detected once. The sequencing sample was made of blood, either unsorted or a sorted T cell fraction (not recorded which). The receptors were sampled from a female donor with ankylosing spondylitis or in good health (not recorded which).

J is TRBJ2-1 and V is TRBV4-1; the D gene is possibly TRBD2 (5 bases). The CDR3 totals 15 residues. V lost 0 bases and J 4 bases, leaving 10 bases between the germline ends. The V gene's germline CDR1 is MGHRA and CDR2 YSYEKL. CDR3 sequence (DNA): TGCGCCAGCAGCCAAGAGTCGGGGATATACAATGAGCAGTTCTTC. Translated: CASSQESGIYNEQFF.

This clonotype has a handful of counts. The chain carries TRBV5-1 and TRBJ2-7; TRBD1 matches 9 bases. CDR3 length: 14 amino acids. V lost 7 bases to trimming and J lost 2 bases; unmatched junction nucleotides: 7. In germline, CDR1 is SGHRS, CDR2 YFSETQ. The DNA of the CDR3 is TGCGCCAGCCGCTATGGACAGGGGACCTACGAGCAGTACTTC. Translation gives CASRYGQGTYEQYF.

This clonotype was seen many times. The V and J genes are TRBV20-1 and TRBJ1-6; TRBD1 matches at 7 bases. The CDR3 contains 13 residues. J lost 6 bases, V lost 5 bases, and 4 bases had no gene match. The germline V gene has CDR1 DFQATT and CDR2 SNEGSKA (reference sequence). The CDR3 spells CSASTGANSPLHF. In DNA form, the CDR3 reads TGCAGTGCTTCCACAGGGGCTAATTCACCCCTCCACTTT.

This clonotype was detected a few times. This chain links TRBV2 with TRBJ2-4; 7 nucleotides line up with TRBD2. The germline gives CDR1 SNHLY, CDR2 FYNNEI. V lost 3 bases, J lost 1 base, and 6 bases stayed unmatched. The CDR3 spans 16 residues. CDR3 nucleotides: TGTGCCAGCAGTGAGACGGGGGGTCTCGCCAAAAACATTCAGTACTTC. Residues: CASSETGGLAKNIQYF.

The rearrangement joins TRBV18 to TRBJ1-3; D not certain. Trimming stripped 5 bases from V and 0 bases from J, with 11 bases between. The germline gives CDR1 KGHSH, CDR2 LQKENI. CDR3 length equals 15 residues. CDR3 nucleotide sequence: TGTGCCAGCTCAGGGATTTGGGGCTCTGGAAACACCATATATTTT. Its protein is CASSGIWGSGNTIYF.

The table lists this clonotype with many counts. The chain joins TRBV20-1 to TRBJ2-5, with D possibly being TRBD1 (5 bases). This CDR3 has 13 residues. With 1 base removed from V and 6 bases from J, the gap between germline ends came to 12 bases. Germline loops: CDR1 DFQATT, CDR2 SNEGSKA (reference sequence). CDR3 sequence (DNA): TGCAGTGCTAGAGGAAGGGGTCAGCAGACCCAGTACTTC. The encoded protein is CSARGRGQQTQYF.

This clonotype has more than one count but fewer than ten. The chain couples TRBV2 to TRBJ2-3; D remains ambiguous. Germline V gene data show CDR1 as SNHLY and CDR2 as FYNNEI. V lost 6 bases to trimming and J lost 2 bases, with 12 bases between them. This CDR3 is 14 amino acids long. The DNA for the CDR3 is TGTGCCAGCAGGGCGGACCTTATCACAGATACGCAGTATTTT. Translation: CASRADLITDTQYF.

This clonotype has a handful of counts. At one boundary the junction diverges from the germline segment, which might be a read error. The gene calls are TRBV20-1 and TRBJ2-3; D is unclear. The V gene's germline CDR1 is DFQATT and CDR2 SNEGSKA (reference sequence). The CDR3 sequence is 17 residues long. The CDR3 is CCARRLNLRSSTDTQYF. The CDR3 region has the DNA TGCTGTGCTAGACGCCTAAACTTGAGGAGTAGCACAGATACGCAGTATTTT.

Ten or more counts support this clonotype. The chain couples TRBV5-1 to TRBJ1-6, with a weak D call TRBD1 (5 bases). The CDR3 totals 17 residues. Germline V gene sequence: CDR1 SGHRS, CDR2 YFSETQ. The V and J ends lost 4 bases and 2 bases respectively, with 16 bases between them. The CDR3 nucleotides are TGCGCCAGCAGCCCGGAAGGCAGGGAAACCTATAATTCACCCCTCCACTTT. Translation: CASSPEGRETYNSPLHF.

This clonotype was found a few times. The chain joins TRBV5-1 to TRBJ2-2; 7 bases agree with TRBD2. V gave up 0 bases and J gave up 7 bases; unmatched junction bases: 9. This CDR3 has 16 amino acids. Germline loops: CDR1 SGHRS, CDR2 YFSETQ. CDR3 residues: CASSLDSGIVVGELFF. The CDR3, as DNA: TGCGCCAGCAGCTTGGACAGCGGGATAGTGGTCGGGGAGCTGTTTTTT.

In regard to this clonotype: This may come from a read error, since a much larger clone is one base off. The chain uses TRBV27 and TRBJ1-1, with D unresolved. Between the trimmed V and J ends, which lost 4 bases and 0 bases, there was a span of 15 bases. This CDR3 is built from 16 residues. Germline V CDR1 and CDR2: MNHEY, SMNVEV (reference sequence). The CDR3 DNA follows: TGTGCCAGCAGTTCACTGCAGTTTTTCTTGAACACTGAAGCTTTCTTT. It translates to CASSSLQFFLNTEAFF.

This clonotype was counted ten times or more. The chain has TRBV4-1 and TRBJ2-7, with no clear D. The CDR3 runs to 13 residues. V lost 1 base and J 3 bases, leaving 7 bases between the germline ends. Germline CDR1 reads MGHRA; CDR2 reads YSYEKL. CDR3 in DNA: TGCGCCAGCAGCCAAGTGCTTCTCTACGAGCAGTACTTC. Protein sequence: CASSQVLLYEQYF.

V usage is TRBV5-1 and J usage is TRBJ2-6; 10 nucleotides match TRBD1. V was pared by 4 bases and J by 2 bases, with 12 bases of the junction left unmatched. This CDR3 spans 19 amino acids. Germline-derived CDR1 and CDR2 are SGHRS and YFSETQ. CDR3 DNA: TGCGCCAGCAGCAAGCGACAGGGGGCAATTCGCCCTGGGGCCAACGTCCTGACTTTC. This sequence encodes CASSKRQGAIRPGANVLTF.

A note on this clonotype: A much more abundant neighbour one base away suggests this may be a read error. The chain combines TRBV10-3 with TRBJ2-2, with D perhaps matching TRBD1 (6 bases). In germline, CDR1 is ENHRY, CDR2 SYGVKD. This CDR3 contains 11 residues. CDR3 bases: TGTGCCATCAGGGGAGAGGGGGAGCTGTCTTTT. Protein product: CAIRGEGELSF.

This clonotype has at least ten counts. V gene TRBV10-3 combines with J gene TRBJ1-6; D is unclear. Trimming took 2 bases from V and 9 from J, leaving 14 bases between them. The CDR3 is made up of 15 amino acids. From germline, CDR1 is ENHRY and CDR2 SYGVKD. The CDR3 coding sequence is TGTGCCATCAGTGAGACGGTAGTGTCTAGTTCACCCCTCCACTTT. This sequence encodes CAISETVVSSSPLHF.

In this sample, this clonotype turned up a few times. The rearrangement links TRBV7-2 to TRBJ2-3, with D possibly being TRBD2 (6 bases). Deletions cut 3 bases from V and 2 bases from J, with 9 bases between. Germline-derived CDR1 and CDR2 are SGHTA and FQGNSA. The CDR3 runs to 14 residues. The CDR3 loop is CASSFGTFTDTQYF. DNA for the CDR3: TGTGCCAGCAGCTTTGGGACTTTCACAGATACGCAGTATTTT.

Only a few counts were recorded for this clonotype. V and J are TRBV12-3 or TRBV12-4 and TRBJ2-7, with D uncertain. The CDR3 runs to 13 residues. V lost 5 bases and J lost 5, with 13 bases in between. CDR3 DNA: TGTGCCAGCAGTCCCAGCGTAGGGAACGAGCAGTACTTC. Translating it yields CASSPSVGNEQYF.

On this clonotype: A clone one base away is much larger, so this may be a read error. V usage is TRBV28 and J usage is TRBJ2-7; no clear D. This CDR3 comprises 11 residues. Germline CDR1 MDHEN, CDR2 SYDVKM. The CDR3 region is CASTTSYELYF. The CDR3 DNA is TGTGCCAGCACCACGTCCTACGAGCTGTACTTC.

V gene TRBV27 combines with J gene TRBJ2-1, with 9 positions matching TRBD1. Germline V gene data show CDR1 as MNHEY and CDR2 as SMNVEV (reference sequence). The CDR3 extends over 16 amino acids. Germline trimming cut 6 bases from V and 5 bases from J; bases unmatched to any gene: 11. The CDR3 region has the DNA TGTGCCAGCAGCCCCCTGGGGACAGGGAGGAACAATGAGCAGTTCTTC. Its protein product is CASSPLGTGRNNEQFF.

The genes are TRBV7-3 and TRBJ2-3, with 10 nucleotides matching TRBD1. Trimming at V came to 5 bases and at J to 4 bases, leaving 6 bases not matched to a gene. CDR1 is SGHTA, CDR2 FQGTGA, per germline. CDR3 length equals 15 residues. The DNA for the CDR3 is TGTGCCAGCAGCCGGGGACAGGGGATCTCAGATACGCAGTATTTT. It translates to CASSRGQGISDTQYF.

This clonotype was detected many times. The rearrangement joins TRBV29-1 to TRBJ2-7; D not certain. Trimming cost V 4 bases and J 3 bases, with 13 bases left between them. Germline values: CDR1 SQVTM, CDR2 ANQGSEA. The CDR3 is 13 amino acids. The DNA for the CDR3 is TGCAGCGTTGCCCACAGACGGTACTACGAGCAGTACTTC. Protein sequence: CSVAHRRYYEQYF.

This clonotype was counted many times. The chain is built from TRBV11-2 and TRBJ2-2; D gene unclear. In germline, CDR1 is SGHAT, CDR2 FQNNGV. Trimming removed 4 bases at V and 3 bases at J, with 12 bases between. The CDR3 spans 15 residues. CDR3 protein: CASSSQVGYTGELFF. In DNA, the CDR3 is TGTGCCAGCAGCTCCCAAGTGGGATACACCGGGGAGCTGTTTTTT. The variable domain in full, with the rest retrieved from reference TRBV11-2 and TRBJ2-2, is EAGVAQSPRYKIIEKRQSVAFWCNPISGHATLYWYQQILGQGPKLLIQFQNNGVVDDSQLPKDRFSAERLKGVDSTLKIQPAKLEDSAVYLCASSSQVGYTGELFFGEGSRLTVL.

In this sample, this clonotype turned up a few times. CDR3 coding DNA: TGTGCCAGCTCACCCCAACAGCTAATCCAAGAGACCCAGTACTTC. It translates to CASSPQQLIQETQYF. The chain is built from TRBV18 and TRBJ2-5; D uncertain. CDR3 length: 15 residues. The germline V gene encodes CDR1 KGHSH and CDR2 LQKENI. V gave up 3 bases and J gave up 1 base, with 12 bases separating them.

The sample holds many counts of this clonotype. This chain uses TRBV20-1 with TRBJ2-3, with 13 bases matching TRBD2. The CDR3 is made up of 14 amino acids. Germline CDR1 reads DFQATT; CDR2 reads SNEGSKA (reference sequence). DNA for the CDR3: TGCAGCGGTACTAGCGGGGGGGTCAGGGATACGCAGTATTTT. Its protein product is CSGTSGGVRDTQYF.

This clonotype occurred many times. V usage is TRBV7-8 and J usage is TRBJ1-6, with 10 bases matching TRBD1. The germline V gene encodes CDR1 SGHVS and CDR2 FQNEAQ. V lost 5 bases, J lost 7 bases, and 2 bases stayed unmatched. CDR3 length equals 14 residues. The CDR3 DNA follows: TGTGCCAGCAGCCCGGGACAGGGGAATTCACCCCTCCACTTT. Residues: CASSPGQGNSPLHF.

This clonotype was seen ten or more times. V is TRBV6-1 and J is TRBJ2-1; D perhaps matches TRBD1 (6 bases). Germline CDR1 and CDR2: MNHNS and SASEGT. This CDR3 is built from 14 residues. Deletions cut 10 bases from V and 2 bases from J, with 15 bases between. CDR3 nucleotides: TGTGCCACTACGAGGGGACAAGCCTACAATGAGCAGTTCTTC. It yields the protein CATTRGQAYNEQFF.

This clonotype was detected a few times. The rearrangement links TRBV7-9 to TRBJ2-5; D gene uncertain. Trimming left V 1 base short and J 2 bases short, with 14 bases between. Per germline, CDR1 SEHNR and CDR2 FQNEAQ (reference sequence). The CDR3 is made up of 16 amino acids. This CDR3 reads CASSLGTRPLQETQYF. Written as DNA, the CDR3 is TGTGCCAGCAGCTTAGGTACCAGGCCCCTACAAGAGACCCAGTACTTC.